The present TCR beta chain was sequenced within a study of blood T cell repertoires in COVID-19. The CDR3 consists of 13 residues. Germline lookup yields CDR1 KGHSH and CDR2 LQKENI. The J segment lost 7 bases and the V segment lost 1 base, leaving 3 bases of the junction unmatched. TCRdb keeps only in-frame clones here, not all; method: immunoSEQ multiplex PCR. The sample consists of approximately 500,000 clones, approximately 87% of them appearing once. This clone appeared a few times. The V gene is TRBV18, the J gene TRBJ1-2, with 7 bases identical to TRBD1. The source material was PBMCs or T cells enriched from blood (not recorded which). The clonotype originates from a woman aged 40 to 50 who had recovered from COVID-19. The DNA of the CDR3 is TGTGCCAGCTCACCACAGGGGGCGCTTGGCTACACCTTC. Protein: CASSPQGALGYTF.